This entry describes one T cell receptor beta chain. It lacks a known antigen. The record has no base qualities; no much larger clone is one base away. Including the terminal cysteine and phenylalanine, the CDR3 comprises 15 residues. Just the 45-base CDR3 DNA is kept, in frame starting at base 1. CDR1 and CDR2 (LNHDA, SQIVND) derive from the germline V gene (reference sequence). Trimming removed 3 bases from V and 6 bases from J; the gene matches leave 6 bases unexplained. Participants in the prospective study were enrolled through a virtual design, were aged about 18 to 100 years, and lived in 24 United States geographic areas. In the prospective study, participants were assigned to cohorts based on the clinical history participants reported in a screening survey and a study questionnaire. Exposed participants had been in contact, within 2 weeks of entering the study, with a person who had a PCR-confirmed or clinician-diagnosed case of COVID-19. In the prospective study, mobile phlebotomists collected whole blood, serum and a nasopharyngeal or oropharyngeal swab from each participant. Over a roughly 2-month period, participants in the prospective study had the option of providing additional blood draws and questionnaires. Before DNA extraction, prospective study blood samples were shipped either frozen or at room temperature.

The immunoSEQ Assay, a bias-controlled multiplex PCR, was used to amplify TCRbeta CDR3 regions from genomic DNA. The original pipeline was this. Within the assay, amplification of reference gene primers was used to estimate how many nucleated cells each sample contained. To quantify the absolute abundance of each unique TCRbeta CDR3 rearrangement, sequence reads were collapsed and filtered. Productive Simpson clonality was computed per sample as the square root of Simpson's diversity index over productive rearrangements. Entries here come from immuneACCESS through TCRdb and include only in-frame sequences with V and J called. Some clones fail to appear in such tables; in the studies checked, an unresolved V gene covers under half of the shortfall, and the cause of the remainder is unknown. The DNA gave D and trimming, while V, J and clone size come from that table. The sample table holds 180,000 or so clones, of which 60% to 80% were seen once. Roughly an eighth of the sample lies in the top ten.

The sample originates from a study of blood T cell repertoires in COVID-19 (dated by TCRdb to 2018 to 2020). About the study as a whole: The collaborator samples originated in the United States, Italy and Spain and spanned the acute and convalescent phases of COVID-19. The prospective study material was composed of cDNA or gDNA derived from T cells, B-cell-depleted T cells, or PBMCs. Deeply sampled blood TCRbeta repertoires from subjects exposed to, actively infected with, or recovered from COVID-19 were included in the dataset. The repertoires were made available in a free public database intended to serve as a resource for research on the immune response to SARS-CoV-2. The samples were drawn from two sources: the first 160 participants of the ongoing ImmuneRACE study, and 1,000 to 1,500 subjects contributed by 6 global collaborators. The sample metadata nearly always contained a de-identified subject ID, COVID-19 status, age in years and sex. Where HLA class I and class II types were available, the types were taken from metadata supplied by the sample provider, not from assay-based typing.

The paper as a whole reports these results and caveats: Clinical and demographic metadata were provided uncurated, with the amount varying by source and participant.

The source material was PBMCs or T cells enriched from blood (not recorded which). The chain uses TRBV19 and TRBJ1-5; 9 bases in the middle match TRBD1. The sequence was collected from a man aged 55-75 years who had been exposed to COVID-19. CDR3 loop: CASSMSGQGGQPQHF. The nucleotide sequence reads as follows: TGTGCCAGTAGTATGTCGGGACAGGGAGGTCAGCCCCAGCATTTT.